Listed below are T cell receptor beta chains from one sample, sequenced in a study of shared clonotypes between healthy human individuals. TCRdb's copy holds only in-frame clones and misses some; the assay was immunoSEQ multiplex PCR. Of about 610,000 clones in the sample, roughly 97% were seen once. Sequenced sample: naive CD4+ T cells sorted from blood. These TCRs come from a woman aged 30 to 39 in good health. Both conserved end residues are part of each CDR3. The D gene is left open where the match is weak. Not every row has a clone size; where given, it reads once, few, many or a size class.

J gene | CDR3 length | clone size | D gene | V gene | CDR3 protein | CDR3 DNA
TRBJ1-1 | 15 | - | - | TRBV5-1 | CASSLGWQGGTEAFF | TGCGCCAGCAGCTTGGGGTGGCAGGGTGGGACTGAAGCTTTCTTT
TRBJ2-2 | 17 | - | - | TRBV10-2 | CASSETSRSLLSGELFF | TGCGCCAGCAGTGAAACTAGTAGATCGTTGTTGTCCGGGGAGCTGTTTTTT
TRBJ2-1 | 16 | - | TRBD2 | TRBV5-4 | CASSPSGLAGNNEQFF | TGTGCCAGCAGCCCGTCAGGACTAGCGGGGAACAATGAGCAGTTCTTC
TRBJ2-7 | 16 | - | - | TRBV4-2 | CASSQGVGGEAYEQYF | TGTGCCAGCAGCCAAGGCGTAGGAGGGGAGGCCTACGAGCAGTACTTC
TRBJ2-3 | 15 | - | - | TRBV14 | CASSQSLAFGDTQYF | TGTGCCAGCAGCCAATCACTAGCTTTCGGAGATACGCAGTATTTT
TRBJ2-1 | 20 | - | TRBD2 | TRBV28 | CASSFRTSGRAEGSYNEQFF | TGTGCCAGCAGTTTCCGGACTAGCGGGAGGGCCGAGGGATCCTACAATGAGCAGTTCTTC
TRBJ2-4 | 18 | - | - | TRBV4-1 | CASSQFGSYYGAKNIQYF | TGCGCCAGCAGCCAATTCGGGTCCTACTACGGGGCCAAAAACATTCAGTACTTC
TRBJ2-7 | 11 | - | - | TRBV27 | CASSYNHEQYF | TGTGCCAGCAGTTACAACCACGAGCAGTACTTC
TRBJ1-5 | 16 | - | TRBD1 | TRBV19 | CASSLPTRQGSKPQHF | TGTGCCAGTAGCCTTCCCACAAGACAGGGTAGTAAGCCCCAGCATTTT
TRBJ1-5 | 14 | - | - | TRBV28 | CASLAGQFNQPQHF | TGTGCCAGTTTGGCAGGACAATTCAATCAGCCCCAGCATTTT
TRBJ1-2 | 15 | - | TRBD1 | TRBV5-8 | CASSLGTGQGYGYTF | TGTGCCAGCAGCTTGGGGACAGGGCAAGGCTATGGCTACACCTTC
TRBJ2-3 | 14 | - | TRBD1 | TRBV19 | CASSLQGGTDTQYF | TGTGCCAGTAGTCTCCAGGGGGGCACAGATACGCAGTATTTT
TRBJ2-2 | 15 | - | TRBD2 | TRBV11-2 | CASSLDPAGTGELFF | TGTGCCAGCAGCTTAGATCCAGCGGGAACCGGGGAGCTGTTTTTT
TRBJ2-2 | 15 | - | - | TRBV10-2 | CATRGGSPEAGELFF | TGCGCCACGAGGGGGGGGTCCCCGGAAGCCGGGGAGCTGTTTTTT
TRBJ2-1 | 13 | - | TRBD2 | TRBV7-9 | CAFSGRAGNEQFF | TGTGCCTTTAGCGGGAGGGCGGGCAATGAGCAGTTCTTC
TRBJ2-2 | 15 | - | - | TRBV30 | CAWSLHLGGTGELFF | TGTGCCTGGAGTCTCCATCTGGGGGGCACCGGGGAGCTGTTTTTT
TRBJ2-5 | 17 | - | TRBD2 | TRBV28 | CASSKGRLAGVGETQYF | TGTGCCAGCAGCAAGGGGAGGCTAGCGGGAGTTGGTGAGACCCAGTACTTC
TRBJ2-3 | 17 | - | TRBD2 | TRBV5-1 | CASSLGWLAGGTDTQYF | TGCGCCAGCAGCTTGGGGTGGCTGGCGGGAGGTACAGATACGCAGTATTTT
TRBJ1-2 | 14 | once | - | TRBV5-1 | CASTTGLGDYGYTF | TGCGCCAGCACCACGGGTTTGGGGGACTATGGCTACACCTTC
TRBJ2-5 | 18 | - | TRBD2 | TRBV5-1 | CASSPGTSGRFRQETQYF | TGCGCCAGCAGCCCCGGGACTAGCGGGAGATTTAGGCAAGAGACCCAGTACTTC
TRBJ1-6 | 14 | - | - | TRBV5-1 | CASSLWELNSPLHF | TGCGCCAGCAGCTTATGGGAACTGAATTCACCCCTCCACTTT
TRBJ2-5 | 15 | - | - | TRBV15 | CATSRDRGAAETQYF | TGTGCCACCAGCAGAGACAGGGGTGCTGCAGAGACCCAGTACTTC
TRBJ1-5 | 14 | - | TRBD1 | TRBV5-4 | CASSLDRGNQPQHF | TGTGCCAGCAGCCTGGACAGGGGGAATCAGCCCCAGCATTTT
TRBJ1-1 | 11 | - | - | TRBV5-5 | CASSLNTEAFF | TGTGCCAGCAGCCTTAACACTGAAGCTTTCTTT
TRBJ1-1 | 14 | - | - | TRBV28 | CASSLEPLNTEAFF | TGTGCCAGCAGTTTAGAACCGTTGAACACTGAAGCTTTCTTT
TRBJ2-2 | 15 | - | - | TRBV5-1 | CASSFNVGNTGELFF | TGCGCCAGCAGCTTTAATGTCGGGAACACCGGGGAGCTGTTTTTT
TRBJ2-5 | 14 | - | TRBD1 | TRBV28 | CASRETGEEETQYF | TGTGCCAGCAGGGAGACAGGGGAGGAAGAGACCCAGTACTTC
TRBJ1-5 | 20 | - | TRBD1 | TRBV4-1 | CASSHPPGQGGTYSNQPQHF | TGCGCCAGCAGCCATCCCCCGGGACAGGGGGGTACCTATAGCAATCAGCCCCAGCATTTT
TRBJ2-2 | 17 | - | TRBD2 | TRBV5-1 | CASSLVLAGGANGELFF | TGCGCCAGCAGCTTGGTTCTAGCGGGAGGAGCGAACGGGGAGCTGTTTTTT
TRBJ2-5 | 13 | - | - | TRBV19 | CASSFLGGETQYF | TGTGCCAGTAGTTTCCTAGGGGGAGAGACCCAGTACTTC
TRBJ1-1 | 14 | - | TRBD1 | TRBV28 | CASTVQQGETEAFF | TGTGCCAGCACCGTTCAACAGGGGGAAACTGAAGCTTTCTTT
TRBJ2-3 | 16 | - | TRBD1 | TRBV2 | CASSEQGGANTDTQYF | TGTGCCAGCAGCGAACAAGGGGGCGCCAACACAGATACGCAGTATTTT
TRBJ2-3 | 17 | - | TRBD2 | TRBV25-1 | CASSEPSQSGRRDTQYF | TGTGCCAGCAGTGAACCCTCTCAAAGCGGGAGGAGAGATACGCAGTATTTT
TRBJ1-5 | 14 | - | TRBD1 | TRBV28 | CASSLTGDVQPQHF | TGTGCCAGCAGTTTGACAGGGGATGTCCAGCCCCAGCATTTT
TRBJ2-7 | 14 | - | - | TRBV5-1 | CASSLGDPRDEQYF | TGCGCCAGCAGCTTGGGAGACCCGCGCGACGAGCAGTACTTC
TRBJ2-5 | 16 | - | TRBD2 | TRBV7-8 | CASSLMAGGPQETQYF | TGTGCCAGCAGCTTGATGGCGGGAGGTCCACAAGAGACCCAGTACTTC
TRBJ1-5 | 15 | - | - | TRBV19 | CASSPWRGVDQPQHF | TGTGCCAGTAGTCCCTGGAGGGGGGTGGACCAGCCCCAGCATTTT
TRBJ2-2 | 15 | - | - | TRBV11-1 | CASSLRRANTGELFF | TGTGCCAGCAGCTTGAGGAGGGCAAACACCGGGGAGCTGTTTTTT
TRBJ1-3 | 14 | few | - | TRBV18 | CASSPGPLGNTIYF | TGTGCCAGCTCACCAGGCCCACTCGGGAACACCATATATTTT
TRBJ2-7 | 14 | - | TRBD2 | TRBV7-2 | CASSLAGVTRGQYF | TGTGCCAGCAGCTTGGCGGGAGTAACTCGCGGGCAGTACTTC
TRBJ2-1 | 15 | once | - | TRBV6-5 | CASSYSHGPGDEQFF | TGTGCCAGCAGTTACTCGCACGGCCCCGGGGATGAGCAGTTCTTC
TRBJ2-7 | 13 | few | - | TRBV7-2 | CASSSDRTYEQYF | TGTGCCAGCAGCTCCGACAGAACCTACGAGCAGTACTTC
TRBJ2-3 | 13 | - | - | TRBV2 | CASSGRLTDTQYF | TGTGCCAGCAGTGGGAGACTCACAGATACGCAGTATTTT
TRBJ2-1 | 15 | - | TRBD1 | TRBV5-4 | CASRVAGGSYNEQFF | TGTGCCAGCAGGGTCGCAGGGGGCTCCTACAATGAGCAGTTCTTC
TRBJ2-2 | 13 | - | - | TRBV5-1 | CASSLVQGGELFF | TGCGCCAGCAGCTTGGTTCAGGGCGGGGAGCTGTTTTTT
TRBJ2-7 | 14 | - | - | TRBV6-1 | CASSVATSSYEQYF | TGTGCCAGCAGTGTGGCTACAAGCTCCTACGAGCAGTACTTC